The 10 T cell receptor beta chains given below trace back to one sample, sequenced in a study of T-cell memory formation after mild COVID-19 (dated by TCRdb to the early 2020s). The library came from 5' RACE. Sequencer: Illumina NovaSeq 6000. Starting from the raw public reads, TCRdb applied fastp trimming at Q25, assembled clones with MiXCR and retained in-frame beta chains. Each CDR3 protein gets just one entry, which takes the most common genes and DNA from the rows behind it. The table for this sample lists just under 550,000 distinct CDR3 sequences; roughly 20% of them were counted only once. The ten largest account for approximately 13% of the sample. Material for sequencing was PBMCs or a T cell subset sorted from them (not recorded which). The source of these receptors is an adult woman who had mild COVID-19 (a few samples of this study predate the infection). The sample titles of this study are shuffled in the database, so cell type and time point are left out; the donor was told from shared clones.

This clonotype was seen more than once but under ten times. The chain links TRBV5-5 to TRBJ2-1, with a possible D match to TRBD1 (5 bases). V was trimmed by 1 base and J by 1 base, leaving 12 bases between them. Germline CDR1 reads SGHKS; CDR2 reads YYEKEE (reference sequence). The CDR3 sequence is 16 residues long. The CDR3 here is CASSLQGVGSYNEQFF. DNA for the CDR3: TGTGCCAGCAGCTTGCAAGGGGTTGGATCCTACAATGAGCAGTTCTTC.

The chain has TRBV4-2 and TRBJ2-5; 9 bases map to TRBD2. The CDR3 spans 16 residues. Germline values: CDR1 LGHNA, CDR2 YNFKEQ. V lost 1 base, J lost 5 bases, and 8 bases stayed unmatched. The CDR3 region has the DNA TGTGCCAGCAGCCAAGGCGGGGGGGCAATTTTCGAGACCCAGTACTTC. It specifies CASSQGGGAIFETQYF.

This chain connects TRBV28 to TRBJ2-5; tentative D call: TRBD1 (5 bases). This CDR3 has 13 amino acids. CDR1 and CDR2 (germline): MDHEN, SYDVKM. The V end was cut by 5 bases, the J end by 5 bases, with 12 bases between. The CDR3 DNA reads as TGTGCCAGCAGTGACAGCAACTGGGAGACCCAGTACTTC. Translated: CASSDSNWETQYF.

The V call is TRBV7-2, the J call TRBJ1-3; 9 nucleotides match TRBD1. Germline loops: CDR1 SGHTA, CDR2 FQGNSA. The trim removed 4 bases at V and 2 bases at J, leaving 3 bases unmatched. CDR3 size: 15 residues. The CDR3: CASSYTGGTGNTIYF. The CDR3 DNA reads TGTGCCAGCAGCTACACAGGGGGCACTGGAAACACCATATATTTT. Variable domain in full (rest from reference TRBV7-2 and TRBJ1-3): GAGVSQSPSNKVTEKGKDVELRCDPISGHTALYWYRQSLGQGLEFLIYFQGNSAPDKSGLPSDRFSAERTGGSVSTLTIQRTQQEDSAVYLCASSYTGGTGNTIYFGEGSWLTVV.

CDR3 DNA: TGTGCCAGCGCAAGGGGGACTTTTAGCACAGATACGCAGTATTTT. This sequence encodes CASARGTFSTDTQYF. This rearrangement joins TRBV9 to TRBJ2-3; D possibly matches TRBD1 or TRBD2 (6 bases each). Germline V gene lookup returns CDR1 SGDLS and CDR2 YYNGEE. V was pared by 7 bases and J by 0 bases, with 15 bases between. This CDR3 contains 15 residues.

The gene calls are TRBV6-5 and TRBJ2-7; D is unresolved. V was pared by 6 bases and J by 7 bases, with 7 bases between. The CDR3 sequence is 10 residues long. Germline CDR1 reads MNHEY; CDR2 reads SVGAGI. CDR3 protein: CASSPWEQYF. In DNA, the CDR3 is TGTGCCAGCAGCCCCTGGGAGCAGTACTTC.

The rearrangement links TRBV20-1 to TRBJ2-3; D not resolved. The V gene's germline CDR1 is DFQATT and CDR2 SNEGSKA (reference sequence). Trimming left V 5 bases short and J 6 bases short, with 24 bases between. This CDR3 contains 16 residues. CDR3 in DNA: TGCAGTGCTCTCCAACCCGGGCAGGTCTTTTTGGATACGCAGTATTTT. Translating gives CSALQPGQVFLDTQYF.

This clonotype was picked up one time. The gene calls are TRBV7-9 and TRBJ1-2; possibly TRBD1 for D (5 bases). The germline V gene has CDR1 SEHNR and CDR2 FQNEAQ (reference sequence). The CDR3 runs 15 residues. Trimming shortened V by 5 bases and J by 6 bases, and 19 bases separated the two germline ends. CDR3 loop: CASSADGGEKNGYTF. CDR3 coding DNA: TGTGCCAGCAGCGCGGACGGGGGTGAGAAGAATGGCTACACCTTC. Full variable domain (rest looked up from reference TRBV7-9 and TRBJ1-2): DTGVSQNPRHKITKRGQNVTFRCDPISEHNRLYWYRQTLGQGPEFLTYFQNEAQLEKSRLLSDRFSAERPKGSFSTLEIQRTEQGDSAMYLCASSADGGEKNGYTFGSGTRLTVV.

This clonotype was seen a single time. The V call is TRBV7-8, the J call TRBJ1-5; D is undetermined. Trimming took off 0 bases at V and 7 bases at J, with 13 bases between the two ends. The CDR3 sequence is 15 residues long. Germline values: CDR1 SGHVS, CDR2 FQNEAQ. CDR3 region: CASSLALGVGQPQHF. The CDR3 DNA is TGTGCCAGCAGCTTAGCGCTTGGGGTAGGGCAGCCCCAGCATTTT. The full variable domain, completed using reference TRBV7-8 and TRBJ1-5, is GAGVSQSPRYKVAKRGQDVALRCDPISGHVSLFWYQQALGQGPEFLTYFQNEAQLDKSGLPSDRFFAERPEGSVSTLKIQRTQQEDSAVYLCASSLALGVGQPQHFGDGTRLSIL.

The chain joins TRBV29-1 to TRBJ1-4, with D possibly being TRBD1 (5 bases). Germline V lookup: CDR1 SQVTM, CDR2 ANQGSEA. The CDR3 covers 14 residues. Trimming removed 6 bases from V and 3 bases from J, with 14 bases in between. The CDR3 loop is CSVRVGTANEKLFF. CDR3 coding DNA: TGCAGCGTCCGAGTAGGGACGGCTAATGAAAAACTGTTTTTT.